These T cell receptor beta chains were read from a single sample in a study of liver allograft versus peripheral blood T cells. TCRdb reprocessed the reads with MiXCR, giving one entry per CDR3 protein. The sample shows approximately 10,000 distinct CDR3 sequences, 15% to 20% of them seen only once. The receptors come from a human patient who had a liver transplant. The T cells may partly be graft donor cells. Each CDR3 is given with its conserved first and last residue. A D gene is named only where the DNA matches it firmly. A clone size is listed for some rows: how often the clone was seen (once, few, many), or a class if it is expanded.

. TRBJ1-5 TRBV2 . TGTGCCAGCAGTGAAGCGGGCACTCAGCCCCAGCATTTT CASSEAGTQPQHF
TRBD1 TRBJ2-2 TRBV18 medium-sized TGTGCCAGCTCACCACCGAGGACAGGACAAAACACCGGGGAGCTGTTTTTT CASSPPRTGQNTGELFF
TRBD2 TRBJ2-1 TRBV10-2 . TGCGCCACCGCGCCGACTAGCGGCAACAATGAGCAGTTCTTC CATAPTSGNNEQFF
. TRBJ1-5 TRBV6-1 few TGTGCCAGCAGTACACTTCTCTTTCGGACGGTTACAAATCAGCCCCAGCATTTT CASSTLLFRTVTNQPQHF
. TRBJ2-2 TRBV6-5 medium-sized TGTGCCAGCAGTTACGGGGGGGGGCAGGGCGGGGAGCTGTTTTTT CASSYGGGQGGELFF
TRBD1 TRBJ1-2 TRBV29-1 medium-sized TGCAGCGTTGAAGTTGAGACAGGGACGGATGGCTACACCTTC CSVEVETGTDGYTF
. TRBJ1-4 TRBV28 few TGTGCCAGCAGTGCTAATGAAAAACTGTTTTTT CASSANEKLFF
TRBD1 TRBJ2-1 TRBV18 medium-sized TGTGCCAGCTCACCAGGACAGGTTACAATTCATGAGCAGTTCTTC CASSPGQVTIHEQFF
. TRBJ2-6 TRBV6-5 . TGTGCCAGCAGTACCGGTTCTGGGGCCAACGTCCTGACTTTC CASSTGSGANVLTF
. TRBJ1-6 TRBV6-1 medium-sized TGTGCCAGCAGTGGCCAGGACATAGCGAATTCACCCCTCCACTTT CASSGQDIANSPLHF
TRBD1 TRBJ2-1 TRBV10-3 medium-sized TGTGCCATCGGTGGACAGGAGAACAATGAGCAGTTCTTC CAIGGQENNEQFF
. TRBJ2-2 TRBV7-9 many TGTGCCAGCCCGATGTCATCCCGCGGAAAAACCGGGGAGCTGTTTTTT CASPMSSRGKTGELFF
TRBD1 TRBJ1-5 TRBV19 . TGTGCCAGTAGTGACAGGGGCCGCAGCAATCAGCCCCAGCATTTT CASSDRGRSNQPQHF
TRBD1 TRBJ1-4 TRBV11-2 . TGTGCCAGCAGCCCATCGGGACAGAATAATGAAAAACTGTTTTTT CASSPSGQNNEKLFF
TRBD2 TRBJ2-1 TRBV20-1 . TGCAGTGCTAGAAGCCCCTGGACTAGCGGAAACAATGAGCAGTTCTTC CSARSPWTSGNNEQFF
. TRBJ1-4 TRBV6-6 medium-sized TGTGCCAGCAGCTCCAGGGGTGGTGAAAAACTGTTTTTT CASSSRGGEKLFF
. TRBJ2-3 TRBV18 medium-sized TGTGCCAGCTCACCAAACCCTAGTGGTACGCAGTATTTT CASSPNPSGTQYF
TRBD1 TRBJ1-2 TRBV6-2/TRBV6-3 medium-sized TGTGCCAGCAGTTACCTGGGACAGGGTGGCTACACCTTC CASSYLGQGGYTF
. TRBJ2-7 TRBV6-5 many TGTGCCAGCGGGTTGTTCGGCAGGAGGGGGTACGAGCAGTACTTC CASGLFGRRGYEQYF
TRBD2 TRBJ2-3 TRBV6-6 medium-sized TGTGCCAGCAGCCAAGGGACTAGCGGGGGCACAGATACGCAGTATTTT CASSQGTSGGTDTQYF
. TRBJ1-2 TRBV28 few TGTGCCAGCAGTTTAGGGAACAGGGTGGGGTATGGCTACACCTTC CASSLGNRVGYGYTF
. TRBJ1-2 TRBV28 many TGTGCCAGCAGTGACCCCCCCTATGGCTACACCTTC CASSDPPYGYTF
. TRBJ2-1 TRBV5-4 many TGTGCCAGCAGCTTGGCGCTAGTGGGACACAATGAGCAGTTCTTC CASSLALVGHNEQFF
. TRBJ2-7 TRBV29-1 . TGCAGCGTTGCAGAATCCTACGAGCAGTACTTC CSVAESYEQYF
TRBD2 TRBJ2-7 TRBV14 . TGTGCCAGCAGCCAGAAGCGGGACGAAAACTACGAGCAGTACTTC CASSQKRDENYEQYF
TRBD1 TRBJ1-4 TRBV28 . TGTGCCAGCAGTTTTCGGACAGGGCGAACAACTAATGAAAAACTGTTTTTT CASSFRTGRTTNEKLFF
TRBD2 TRBJ2-7 TRBV6-5 medium-sized TGTGCCAGCAGGAGGACTAGCGCCTCGGGCCGGATCGAGCAGTACTTC CASRRTSASGRIEQYF
TRBD1 TRBJ1-5 TRBV28 many TGTGCCAGCAGCCCCCCGGACAGGGCGGTACAGCCCCAGCATTTT CASSPPDRAVQPQHF
TRBD1 TRBJ1-6 TRBV19 many TGTGCCAGTAGTATTGGACAGGGAAATGCACCCCTCCACTTT CASSIGQGNAPLHF
TRBD1 TRBJ1-6 TRBV16 . TGTGCCAGCTGCCAAGGAAACCTCCGGGACAGGGCAAATTCACCCCTCCACTTT CASCQGNLRDRANSPLHF
. TRBJ1-2 TRBV9 medium-sized TGTGCCAGCAGCGGGCATGAGGGCTACACCTTC CASSGHEGYTF
TRBD1 TRBJ2-7 TRBV25-1 . TGTGCCAGCAGCTACAGGGGAACAAAATACGAGCAGTACTTC CASSYRGTKYEQYF
. TRBJ1-5 TRBV18 many TGTGCCAGCTCTACCAGGGTGGGGAGCAATCAGCCCCAGCATTTT CASSTRVGSNQPQHF
. TRBJ2-3 TRBV28 . TGTGCCAGCAGTTTAGGCCAGGGAGGAGGGGTCACAGATACGCAGTATTTT CASSLGQGGGVTDTQYF
. TRBJ1-2 TRBV29-1 medium-sized TGCAGCGTTGGACAGGACGGCTACACCTTC CSVGQDGYTF
TRBD2 TRBJ2-7 TRBV9 . TGTGCCAGCAGCCCCTTTGGACTAGACGACTACGAGCAGTACTTC CASSPFGLDDYEQYF